The present TCR beta chain was sequenced within a study of control samples from healthy donors and cancer patients. CDR3 length equals 17 residues. Germline CDR1 MRHNA, CDR2 SNTAGT. Trimming at V came to 5 bases and at J to 1 base, leaving 8 bases not matched to a gene. TCRdb's copy holds only in-frame clones and misses some; the assay was immunoSEQ multiplex PCR. The repertoire has about 78,000 clones, about 88% of them found once; the top ten carry 6.5% to 8%. This receptor was identified in a woman aged 55-69 years in good health. Sequencing used blood. The chain employs TRBV6-4 and TRBJ2-6; 7 bases are a match to TRBD2. The CDR3 here is CASSPSGTVSGANVLTF. CDR3 DNA: TGTGCCAGCAGTCCGAGCGGGACCGTTTCTGGGGCCAACGTCCTGACTTTC.